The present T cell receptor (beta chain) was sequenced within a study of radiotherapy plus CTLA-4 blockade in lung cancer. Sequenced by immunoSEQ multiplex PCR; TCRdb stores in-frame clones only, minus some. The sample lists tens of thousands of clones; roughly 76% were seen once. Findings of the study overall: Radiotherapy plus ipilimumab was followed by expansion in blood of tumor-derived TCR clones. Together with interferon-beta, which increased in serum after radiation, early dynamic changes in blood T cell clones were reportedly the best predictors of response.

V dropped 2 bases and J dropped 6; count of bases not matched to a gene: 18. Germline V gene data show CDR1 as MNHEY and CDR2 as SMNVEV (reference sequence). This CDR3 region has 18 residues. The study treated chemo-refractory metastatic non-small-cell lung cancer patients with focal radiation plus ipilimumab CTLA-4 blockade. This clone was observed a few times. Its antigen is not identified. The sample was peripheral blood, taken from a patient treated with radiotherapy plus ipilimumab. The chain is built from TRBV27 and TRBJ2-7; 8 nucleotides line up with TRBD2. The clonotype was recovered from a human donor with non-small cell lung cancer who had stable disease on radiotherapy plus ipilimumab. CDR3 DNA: TGTGCCAGCAGTTTAACGGGGGACTTACCAGCGGGGGCTCGCGAGCAGTACGTC. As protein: CASSLTGDLPAGAREQYV.